This T cell receptor (beta chain) was retrieved from a study of T-cell memory formation after mild COVID-19. The CDR3 runs 16 residues. Germline CDR1 KGHSH, CDR2 LQKENI. Trimming at V came to 1 base and at J to 8 bases, leaving 8 bases not matched to a gene. TCRdb recomputed calls from the 5' RACE reads with MiXCR, one row per CDR3 protein. This table has under 200,000 distinct CDR3 sequences, around 10% appearing once. This clonotype originated in a man younger than 35 who had mild COVID-19 (a few samples of this study predate the infection). Cell type and time point are not known. The chain uses TRBV18 and TRBJ2-1, with 10 bases fitting TRBD2. Sequencing was done on a sample of PBMCs or a T cell subset sorted from them (not recorded which). The chain's CDR3 is CASSPLAGGQGYEQFF. Written as DNA, the CDR3 is TGTGCCAGCTCACCACTAGCGGGGGGCCAAGGCTATGAGCAGTTCTTC.